This T cell receptor beta chain was obtained from a study of cytomegalovirus exposure and HLA in healthy donors. V lost 5 bases, J lost 5 bases, and 7 bases stayed unmatched. CDR3 length: 15 amino acids. Germline values: CDR1 MNHEY, CDR2 SMNVEV (reference sequence). Assay: immunoSEQ multiplex PCR; the TCRdb copy retains only in-frame clones and omits some. The sample contains 150,000 or so clones, roughly 84% of which appear only once. Input material: PBMCs. The J gene is TRBJ2-7, the V gene TRBV27; TRBD2 matches at 12 bases. The receptor's source is a human donor in good health. In DNA, the CDR3 is TGTGCCAGCAGTATCCTAGCGGGAGGGCTCAACGAGCAGTACTTC. It specifies CASSILAGGLNEQYF.